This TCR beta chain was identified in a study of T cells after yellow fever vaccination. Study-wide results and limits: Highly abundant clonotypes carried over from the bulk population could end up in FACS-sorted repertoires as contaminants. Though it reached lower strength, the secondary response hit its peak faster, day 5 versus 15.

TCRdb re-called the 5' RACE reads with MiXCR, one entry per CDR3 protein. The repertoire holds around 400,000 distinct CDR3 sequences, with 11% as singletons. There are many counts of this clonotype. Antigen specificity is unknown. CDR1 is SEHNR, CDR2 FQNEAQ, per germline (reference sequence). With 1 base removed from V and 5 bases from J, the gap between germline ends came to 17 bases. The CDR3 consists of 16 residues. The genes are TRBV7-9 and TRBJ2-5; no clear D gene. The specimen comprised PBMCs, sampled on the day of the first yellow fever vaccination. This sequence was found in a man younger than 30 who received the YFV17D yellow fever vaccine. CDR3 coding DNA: TGTGCCAGCAGCTTAGGGCGACGTCTCGCCAGTGAGACCCAGTACTTC. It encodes CASSLGRRLASETQYF.